These T cell receptor beta chains were read from a single sample in a study of beta chain features in type 1 diabetes. TCRdb keeps only in-frame clones here, not all; method: immunoSEQ multiplex PCR. The table shows hundreds of thousands of clones, with more than 13% occurring only once. The sample taken for sequencing was naive CD4+ T cells from blood. The receptor set was obtained from a man aged 18 to 29 with type 1 diabetes. CDR3s include the opening cysteine and the closing phenylalanine or tryptophan. Fields, in order: clone size, V gene, J gene, D gene, CDR3 DNA, CDR3 protein. D genes are given only for firm matches. Clone size is given for some rows only: seen once, a few or many times, or a class if the clone is expanded.

NA,TRBV15,TRBJ1-2,NA,TGTGCCACCAGCAGAGATAACCTCTATGGCTACACCTTC,CATSRDNLYGYTF
few,TRBV21-1,TRBJ2-4,NA,TGTGCCAGCAGCAATCACGGGAGCCGAGTGATGCCCAAAAACATTCAGTACTTC,CASSNHGSRVMPKNIQYF
NA,TRBV7-9,TRBJ2-3,TRBD1,TGTGCCAGCAGCCAGAGTCAGGGGGCGGATACGCAGTATTTT,CASSQSQGADTQYF
few,TRBV7-3,TRBJ2-1,TRBD2,TGTGCCAGCAGCCCAACCGGGACTAGCGGGGGGGCCCGCAATGAGCAGTTCTTC,CASSPTGTSGGARNEQFF
few,TRBV18,TRBJ2-5,NA,TGTGCCAGCCAATATACCCAAGAAGAGACCCAGTACTTC,CASQYTQEETQYF
few,TRBV27,TRBJ2-5,NA,TGTGCCAGCAGTAGGGGCGCAACTCCAGAGACCCAGTACTTC,CASSRGATPETQYF
few,TRBV5-1,TRBJ1-4,NA,TGCGCCAGCAGCTTGGAAGGCAGCGGGAATGAAAAACTGTTTTTT,CASSLEGSGNEKLFF
NA,TRBV5-1,TRBJ2-4,TRBD2,TGCGCCAGCAGGGACGGACTAGCGGGACTAGCCAAAAACATTCAGTACTTC,CASRDGLAGLAKNIQYF
few,TRBV5-1,TRBJ1-6,NA,TGCGCCAGCGCCAGGGCGAGGGATTCACCCCTCCACTTT,CASARARDSPLHF
NA,TRBV29-1,TRBJ2-2,NA,TGCAGCGTTAGGGGCCCGTTAGACACCGGGGAGCTGTTTTTT,CSVRGPLDTGELFF
few,TRBV5-1,TRBJ1-1,NA,TGCGCCAGCAGCTTGACGGACAGCCTGAACACTGAAGCTTTCTTT,CASSLTDSLNTEAFF
few,TRBV5-1,TRBJ2-4,NA,TGCGCCAGCAGCTTGGGTTTAACGCGGGAAAACATTCAGTACTTC,CASSLGLTRENIQYF
NA,TRBV6-5,TRBJ1-2,TRBD1,TGTGCCAGCACCAGACAGGGGGCCCGAGCCGACTACACCTTC,CASTRQGARADYTF
few,TRBV7-3,TRBJ2-1,NA,TGTGCCAGCAGCCCTACGGGGTACAATGAGCAGTTCTTC,CASSPTGYNEQFF
few,TRBV19,TRBJ1-2,NA,TGTGCCAGTAGCCTGCCGGGCCCCCAAATGGGCTACACCTTC,CASSLPGPQMGYTF